This TCR beta chain was profiled in a study of cytotoxic CD8 clonotypes in ibrutinib-treated CLL. The V gene's germline CDR1 is SGHDT and CDR2 YYEEEE. V trimming: 1 base; J trimming: 4 bases; junction bases outside the gene matches: 4. This CDR3 is built from 15 residues. Some clones are missing from TCRdb's copy, which holds only in-frame ones; the method was immunoSEQ multiplex PCR. Altogether about 300,000 clones are present, roughly four fifths being singletons, with the ten largest covering 5.6%. This rearrangement joins TRBV5-6 to TRBJ2-7, with 11 positions matching TRBD1. The source was PBMCs, collected at disease progression, from a patient treated with ibrutinib. The TCR originated in a human donor with chronic lymphocytic leukemia. The DNA of the CDR3 is TGTGCCAGCAGCTTGCTCGGGACAGGGGGGTACGAGCAGTACTTC. Translation gives CASSLLGTGGYEQYF.